This T cell receptor beta chain was documented in a study of control samples from healthy donors and cancer patients. TCRdb's table, derived via immunoSEQ multiplex PCR, lists solely in-frame clones and lacks some. This sample has some 120,000 clones; 85% to 95% occur once, and the top ten carry about 2.6%. The receptor's source is a man aged 25 to 40 in good health. The sequenced sample was blood.

In DNA form, the CDR3 reads TGCGCCAGCAGCCTGCCGGGACAGGGATCCTACAATGAGCAGTTCTTC. Protein: CASSLPGQGSYNEQFF. The chain combines TRBV5-1 with TRBJ2-1; 9 positions agree with TRBD1. Germline V gene data show CDR1 as SGHRS and CDR2 as YFSETQ. The CDR3 totals 16 residues. V lost 4 bases and J lost 1; bases outside the gene matches: 6.